Below, 5 T cell receptor beta chains from the same sample are listed, as sequenced in a study of CD8+CD57+ T cells in acquired aplastic anemia. It was genomic DNA that served as the template for profiling TCR beta VDJ and CDR3. TCRdb fed the reads into MiXCR, producing one record per CDR3 protein. The repertoire holds under 200,000 distinct CDR3 sequences, with 55% to 70% as singletons. The specimen was sorted CD4+, CD8+, or CD8+CD57+ T cells (not recorded which) from PBMCs. The receptors were gathered from a human donor in good health.

The table lists this clonotype with many counts. J is TRBJ1-2 and V is TRBV7-9; no definite D call. Looked up from germline, CDR1 is SEHNR and CDR2 is FQNEAQ (reference sequence). This CDR3 comprises 12 residues. V lost 9 bases, J lost 8 bases, and 16 bases lay in between. The CDR3 protein is CASRAQSEGYTF. DNA for the CDR3: TGTGCCAGTCGCGCACAATCGGAGGGCTACACCTTC.

The chain carries TRBV19 and TRBJ2-5, with 7 bases identical to TRBD1. After removal of 5 bases from V and 2 bases from J, the junction contained 8 bases not matched to a gene. The CDR3 contains 15 residues. Germline values: CDR1 LNHDA, CDR2 SQIVND (reference sequence). The CDR3 coding sequence is TGTGCCAGTAGTGGGACAGCAGCAGAACAAGAGACCCAGTACTTC. It is translated as CASSGTAAEQETQYF.

This clonotype was detected only a few times. CDR3 region: CAAKGTAYEQYF. CDR3 DNA: TGTGCCGCCAAGGGCACAGCCTACGAGCAGTACTTC. V and J are TRBV2 and TRBJ2-7; D gene unclear. Deletions cut 11 bases from V and 2 bases from J, with 13 bases between. This CDR3 is built from 12 residues. Germline CDR1 SNHLY, CDR2 FYNNEI.

V usage is TRBV7-9 and J usage is TRBJ1-1, with D possibly being TRBD1 (5 bases). Germline-derived CDR1 and CDR2 are SEHNR and FQNEAQ (reference sequence). V gave up 1 base and J gave up 5 bases, with 14 bases separating them. CDR3 length equals 15 residues. The CDR3 nucleotides read TGTGCCAGCAGCTTAGATGGGTGGGGGGGGACTGAAGCTTTCTTT. Protein sequence: CASSLDGWGGTEAFF.

This chain joins TRBV6-5 and TRBJ2-3; D may be TRBD1 (5 bases). The CDR3 contains 13 residues. Trimming took off 2 bases at V and 6 bases at J, with 9 bases between the two ends. Germline CDR1 is MNHEY and CDR2 is SVGAGI. The CDR3 DNA reads as TGTGCCAGCAGTTACGGGTGGGGCGATACGCAGTATTTT. Amino acids: CASSYGWGDTQYF.